The entry below gives a single TCR beta chain sequence along with its context. Its antigen is still unknown. PCR amplification relied on 60 Vbeta primers (plus 13 Jbeta primers). The method was immunoSEQ multiplex PCR; TCRdb's version includes in-frame clones alone and lacks a portion of them. The data hold roughly 140,000 clones, with approximately 80% observed a single time. The sample is drawn from a study of cytomegalovirus exposure and HLA in healthy donors. Though nominally healthy at sampling, donors likely had unrecorded immune exposures. The germline CDR1 and CDR2 sequences are MNHEY and SMNVEV (reference sequence). Trimming cost V 2 bases and J 1 base, with 11 bases left between them. The CDR3 runs 15 residues. General observations from the study: Later, TCR association rates were found to vary by HLA locus, highest for DRB1 and lowest for HLA-C.

The sample comprised PBMCs. This TCR was sampled from a male donor in good health and CMV-seronegative. The V call is TRBV27, the J call TRBJ1-1; maybe TRBD1 (5 bases). Here the CDR3 DNA reads TGTGCCAGCAGTTTAGCAGGGAGGTCGAACACTGAAGCTTTCTTT. This sequence encodes CASSLAGRSNTEAFF.